The sequence of this T cell receptor beta chain was determined in a study of T cell repertoires in cytomegalovirus infection. CDR1 is MNHNS and CDR2 is SASEGT in the germline V gene. V lost 6 bases and J lost 2, with 14 bases in between. The CDR3 runs 15 residues. One entry per CDR3 protein, called by TCRdb with MiXCR from the reads. The sample includes about 740,000 distinct CDR3 sequences, roughly 35% of them seen just once. This clonotype was observed a single time. The sequencing input was PBMCs. The source of this sequence is a human donor in good health (CMV status not recorded). Some clones in this sample may be carry-over from other donors' samples. This chain uses TRBV6-1 with TRBJ1-5; a weak D match, TRBD1 (5 bases). In DNA form, the CDR3 reads TGTGCCAGCAGGATGGACATGGATCGCAATCAGCCCCAGCATTTT. It specifies CASRMDMDRNQPQHF.